This T cell receptor (beta chain) was found in a study of OX40 agonist ivuxolimab in advanced cancers. The table came from immunoSEQ multiplex PCR; TCRdb's copy has only in-frame clones and leaves some out. Among approximately 35,000 clones listed, 65% to 75% were seen once. The table lists this clone with a count of one. Its antigen is currently unknown. General study points: Expanded peripheral T cells had an undetermined antigen specificity. Partial responders receiving 0.1-3.0 mg/kg showed among the lowest clonal expansion.

Germline V CDR1 and CDR2: SGHAT, FQDESV (reference sequence). Deletions cut 5 bases from V and 10 bases from J, with 11 bases between. The CDR3 covers 11 residues. This TCR was sampled from an adult with an advanced solid tumor such as melanoma, head and neck, liver or kidney cancer. The sample was CD4+ or CD8+ T cells sorted from blood, taken in a trial of the OX40 agonist ivuxolimab. The chain employs TRBV11-1 and TRBJ1-1; D ambiguous. The CDR3 DNA follows: TGTGCCAGCAGCCGAGACGGTGGAGCTTTCTTT. Its translation: CASSRDGGAFF.